This T cell receptor (beta chain) was obtained from a study of post-analysis software for immune sequencing data. Whole-study results and caveats: The study found TRBV5-6, TRBV5-1 and TRBV20-1 among a handful of TRBV segments more frequent in patients than controls. Compared with controls, patients showed significantly lower normalized Chao1 diversity.

Libraries were made from TCR beta cDNA, and they carried unique molecular identifiers. Each CDR3 protein gets one entry after TCRdb re-called the PCR reads with MiXCR. The sample contains 740,000 or so distinct CDR3 sequences, roughly half of which appear only once. This CDR3 region has 12 residues. CDR1 SGHTA and CDR2 FQGNSA come from the germline V gene. V was clipped by 5 bases and J by 9 bases, with 13 bases between them. This clonotype was seen more than once but under ten times. The antigen is not known. V gene TRBV7-2 combines with J gene TRBJ1-2; perhaps TRBD1 as D (5 bases). The sequence was collected from a girl aged 10 to 17 with multiple sclerosis. Sequencing was carried out using blood. CDR3 sequence reads: CASSEQVGRYTF. The DNA of the CDR3 is TGTGCCAGCAGCGAACAGGTTGGGCGCTACACCTTC.